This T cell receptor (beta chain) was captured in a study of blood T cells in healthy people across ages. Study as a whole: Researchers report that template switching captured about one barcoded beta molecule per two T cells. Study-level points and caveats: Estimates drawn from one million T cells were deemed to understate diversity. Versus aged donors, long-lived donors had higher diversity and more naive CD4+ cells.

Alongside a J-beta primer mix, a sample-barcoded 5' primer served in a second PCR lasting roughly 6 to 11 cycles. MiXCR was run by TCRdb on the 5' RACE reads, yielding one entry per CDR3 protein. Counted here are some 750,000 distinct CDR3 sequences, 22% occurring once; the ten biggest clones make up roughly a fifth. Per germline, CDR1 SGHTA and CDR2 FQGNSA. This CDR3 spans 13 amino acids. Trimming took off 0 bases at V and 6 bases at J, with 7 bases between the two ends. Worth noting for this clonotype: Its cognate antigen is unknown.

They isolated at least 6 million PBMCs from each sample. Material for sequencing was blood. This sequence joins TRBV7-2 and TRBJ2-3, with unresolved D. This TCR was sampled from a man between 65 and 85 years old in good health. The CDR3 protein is CASSLAVGDTQYF. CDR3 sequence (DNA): TGTGCCAGCAGCTTAGCGGTAGGGGATACGCAGTATTTT.